The present T cell receptor (beta chain) was sequenced within a study of blood T cell repertoires in COVID-19. Study in general: The United States, Italy and Spain supplied acute and convalescent COVID-19 samples. PBMCs, B-cell-depleted T cells, or T cells were the source of the cDNA or gDNA that made up the material.

V lost 4 bases and J lost 4; bases outside the gene matches: 1. CDR1 and CDR2 from the germline V gene are SGHAT and FQNNGV. This CDR3 region has 15 residues. Methods used by the authors: Researchers report that nucleated cell counts were estimated from reference gene primer amplification. TCRdb's copy holds only in-frame clones and misses some; the assay was immunoSEQ multiplex PCR. V, J and clone size were drawn from that table, and D and trimming were deduced from the DNA. The data contain 140,000 to 150,000 clones, about 76% of them seen just once; the ten biggest clones take up roughly 8.2%. This receptor was obtained from a human donor in a cohort sampled during active COVID-19. The chain links TRBV11-2 to TRBJ1-6, with 10 bases lining up with TRBD1. The sample was peripheral blood. The CDR3 nucleotides are TGTGCCAGCAGCTCGGACAGGGGGTATAATTCACCCCTCCACTTT. Amino acids: CASSSDRGYNSPLHF.